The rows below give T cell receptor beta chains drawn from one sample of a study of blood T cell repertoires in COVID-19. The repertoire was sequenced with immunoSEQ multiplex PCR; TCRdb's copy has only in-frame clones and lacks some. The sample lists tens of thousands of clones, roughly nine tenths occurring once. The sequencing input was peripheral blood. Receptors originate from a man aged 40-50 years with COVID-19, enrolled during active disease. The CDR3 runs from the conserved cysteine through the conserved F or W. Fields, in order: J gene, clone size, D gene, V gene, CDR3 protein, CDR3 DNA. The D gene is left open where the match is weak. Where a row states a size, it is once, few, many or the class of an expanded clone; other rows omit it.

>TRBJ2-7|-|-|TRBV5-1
CASSLDRDPPGSYEQYF
TGCGCCAGCAGCTTGGACAGGGATCCCCCGGGCTCCTACGAGCAGTACTTC
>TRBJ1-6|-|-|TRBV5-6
CASSLGASPLHF
TGTGCCAGCAGCTTGGGGGCCTCACCCCTCCACTTT
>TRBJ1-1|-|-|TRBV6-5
CASSYPPGGMTEAFF
TGTGCCAGCAGTTACCCGCCGGGGGGCATGACTGAAGCTTTCTTT
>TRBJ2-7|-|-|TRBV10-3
CAISAMTEYEQYF
TGTGCCATCAGTGCTATGACAGAGTACGAGCAGTACTTC
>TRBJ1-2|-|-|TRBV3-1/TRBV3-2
CASSHTGTSNGYTF
TGTGCCAGCAGCCATACAGGGACTAGCAATGGCTACACCTTC
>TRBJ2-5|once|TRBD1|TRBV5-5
CASSPGGRETQYF
TGTGCCAGCAGTCCAGGGGGCAGAGAGACCCAGTACTTC
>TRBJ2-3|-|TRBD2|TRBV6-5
CASRGTRRNTDTQYF
TGTGCCAGCAGGGGGACTAGGCGGAACACAGATACGCAGTATTTT
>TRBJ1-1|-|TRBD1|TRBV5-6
CASSLWGQGSEAFF
TGTGCCAGCAGCCTTTGGGGACAGGGCTCTGAAGCTTTCTTT
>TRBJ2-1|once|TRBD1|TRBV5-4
CASSLQGTSYNEQFF
TGTGCCAGCAGCTTACAGGGGACCTCCTACAATGAGCAGTTCTTC
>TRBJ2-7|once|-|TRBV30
CAWSYGVQGGYEQYF
TGTGCCTGGAGTTATGGGGTCCAGGGTGGTTACGAGCAGTACTTC
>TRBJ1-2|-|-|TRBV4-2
CASSQDRVVGGYTF
TGTGCCAGCAGCCAAGACAGGGTAGTAGGCGGCTACACCTTC
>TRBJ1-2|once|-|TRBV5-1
CASSFTGSGNYGYTF
TGCGCCAGCAGCTTTACAGGGTCGGGTAACTATGGCTACACCTTC
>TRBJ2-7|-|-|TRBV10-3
CAIARIGYEQYF
TGTGCCATCGCCCGAATCGGGTACGAGCAGTACTTC
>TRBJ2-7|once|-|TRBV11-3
CASSPGQSRREQYF
TGTGCCAGCAGCCCCGGACAGAGCCGGCGGGAGCAGTACTTC
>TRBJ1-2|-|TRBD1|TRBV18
CASSPGQGEFYGYTF
TGTGCCAGCTCACCGGGACAGGGCGAATTCTATGGCTACACCTTC
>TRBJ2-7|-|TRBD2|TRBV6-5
CASSAGGWPYEQYF
TGTGCCAGCAGCGCGGGAGGGTGGCCCTACGAGCAGTACTTC
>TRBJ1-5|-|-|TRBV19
CASRKEKGQPQHF
TGTGCCAGTAGGAAAGAGAAGGGGCAGCCCCAGCATTTT
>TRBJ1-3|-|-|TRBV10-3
CAISDSSGNTIYF
TGTGCCATCAGCGACAGCTCTGGAAACACCATATATTTT
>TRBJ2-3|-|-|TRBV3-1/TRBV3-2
CASSQATDTDTQYF
TGTGCCAGCAGCCAAGCTACAGACACAGATACGCAGTATTTT
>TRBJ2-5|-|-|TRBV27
CASSPRRGETQYF
TGTGCCAGCAGTCCCCGCAGGGGTGAGACCCAGTACTTC
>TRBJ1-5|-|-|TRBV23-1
CASSQSGIMGGSSGKPQHF
TGCGCCAGCAGTCAATCTGGTATTATGGGCGGATCTTCCGGGAAGCCCCAGCATTTT
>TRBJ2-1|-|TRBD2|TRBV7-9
CASSPPSDSGGREQFF
TGTGCCAGCAGCCCCCCTTCGGATAGCGGGGGCCGTGAGCAGTTCTTC
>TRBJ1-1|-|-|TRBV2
CASSPRENTEAFF
TGTGCCAGCAGCCCCAGGGAGAACACTGAAGCTTTCTTT
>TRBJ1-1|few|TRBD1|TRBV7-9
CASRMDREKAFF
TGTGCCAGCCGCATGGACAGGGAGAAAGCTTTCTTT
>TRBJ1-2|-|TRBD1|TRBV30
CAWSRSFSGTGGGYGYTF
TGTGCCTGGAGCCGGTCTTTCTCCGGGACAGGGGGCGGCTATGGCTACACCTTC
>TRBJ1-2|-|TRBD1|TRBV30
CAWSPGQGGGYTF
TGTGCCTGGAGTCCGGGACAGGGAGGAGGCTACACCTTC
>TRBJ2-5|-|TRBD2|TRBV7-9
CASSPPSGQETQYF
TGTGCCAGCAGCCCCCCTAGCGGCCAAGAGACCCAGTACTTC
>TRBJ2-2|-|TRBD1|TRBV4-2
CASSQETRNRQGRSGELFF
TGTGCCAGCAGCCAAGAAACAAGAAACAGACAGGGGCGTAGCGGGGAGCTGTTTTTT
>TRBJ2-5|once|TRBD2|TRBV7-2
CASSYGTSGGEETQYF
TGTGCCAGCAGCTACGGGACTAGCGGGGGGGAAGAGACCCAGTACTTC
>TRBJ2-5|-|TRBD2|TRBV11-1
CASSSTSSGGHGTQYF
TGTGCCAGCAGCTCTACCTCTAGCGGGGGGCACGGGACCCAGTACTTC
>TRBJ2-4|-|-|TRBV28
CASSQGPSGQNIQYF
TGTGCCAGCTCCCAGGGGCCCTCGGGCCAAAACATTCAGTACTTC
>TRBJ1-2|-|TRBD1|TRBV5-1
CASSLAKGADYGYTF
TGCGCCAGCAGCTTGGCTAAGGGGGCAGACTATGGCTACACCTTC
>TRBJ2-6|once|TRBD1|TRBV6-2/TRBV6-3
CASSQGAGANVLTF
TGTGCCAGCAGTCAGGGGGCTGGGGCCAACGTCCTGACTTTC
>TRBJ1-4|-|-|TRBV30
CAWGPTSRGEKLFF
TGTGCCTGGGGCCCAACTTCCAGGGGTGAAAAACTGTTTTTT
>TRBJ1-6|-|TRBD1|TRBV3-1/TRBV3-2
CASRGQGSNSPLHF
TGTGCCAGCAGGGGACAGGGTAGTAATTCACCCCTCCACTTT
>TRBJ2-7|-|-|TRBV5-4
CASSPEYIGSEQYF
TGTGCCAGCAGCCCCGAGTATATCGGTTCCGAGCAGTACTTC
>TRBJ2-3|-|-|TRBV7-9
CASRDIPGTQYF
TGTGCCAGCAGGGATATTCCCGGGACGCAGTATTTT
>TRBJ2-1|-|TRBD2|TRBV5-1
CASSLDGGYNEQFF
TGCGCCAGCAGCTTGGACGGGGGGTACAATGAGCAGTTCTTC
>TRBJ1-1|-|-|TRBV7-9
CASRRGVNTEAFF
TGTGCCAGCAGGCGGGGAGTTAACACTGAAGCTTTCTTT
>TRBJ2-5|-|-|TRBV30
CAWSGGLAVSGTQYF
TGTGCCTGGAGTGGAGGGTTAGCGGTGTCGGGGACCCAGTACTTC
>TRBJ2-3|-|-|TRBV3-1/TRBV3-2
CASSQVGEGVTQYF
TGTGCCAGCAGCCAAGTGGGGGAGGGGGTTACGCAGTATTTT
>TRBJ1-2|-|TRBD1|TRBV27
CASSFRGQVGYTF
TGTGCCAGCAGTTTCAGGGGGCAGGTTGGCTACACCTTC
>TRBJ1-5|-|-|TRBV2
CASSPMVGGLSNQPQHF
TGTGCCAGCAGTCCAATGGTAGGGGGTCTCAGCAATCAGCCCCAGCATTTT
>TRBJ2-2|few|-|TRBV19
CASSIGQTRYPGELFF
TGTGCCAGTAGTATAGGACAGACAAGGTATCCCGGGGAGCTGTTTTTT
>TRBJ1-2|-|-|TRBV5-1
CASSLGQGNYGYTF
TGCGCCAGCAGCTTGGGGCAGGGCAACTATGGCTACACCTTC
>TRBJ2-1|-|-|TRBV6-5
CASSQYMGLTYEQFF
TGTGCCAGCAGTCAGTATATGGGACTCACATATGAGCAGTTCTTC
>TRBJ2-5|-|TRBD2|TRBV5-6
CASSLVGEGETQYF
TGTGCCAGCAGCTTGGTGGGGGAGGGGGAGACCCAGTACTTC
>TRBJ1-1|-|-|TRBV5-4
CASSPPNTEAFF
TGTGCCAGCAGCCCCCCTAACACTGAAGCTTTCTTT